Detailed here is one T cell receptor (beta chain). Participants spanned ages roughly 18 to 90 years and resided in about two dozen US areas. The study assigned cohorts using participant-reported clinical history. This CDR3 spans 15 amino acids. Trimming took 3 bases from V and 6 from J, leaving 15 bases between them. Germline V CDR1 and CDR2: MNHGY, SAAAGT. Per the original methods: The authors estimated nucleated cell counts from reference gene primer amplification. Measured with immunoSEQ multiplex PCR; TCRdb has only the in-frame clones, and not every one. For V, J and clone size, that table is used; D and trimming come from the DNA. The sample carries around 250,000 clones, about 91% recorded once. This entry is derived from a study of blood T cell repertoires in COVID-19. Study details: PBMCs, B-cell-depleted T cells, or T cells were the source of the cDNA or gDNA that made up the material.

Input material: PBMCs or T cells enriched from blood (not recorded which). The origin of this receptor is a woman between 40 and 55 years old with acute COVID-19. The rearrangement uses TRBV6-8 and TRBJ1-5, with D tentatively TRBD1 (6 bases). The CDR3 DNA sequence: TGTGCCAGCAGTTATTCCCGACAGGTTGGTCAGCCCCAGCATTTT. Translating gives CASSYSRQVGQPQHF.